This record looks at one T cell receptor beta chain sequence and its context. This sample is part of a study of control samples from healthy donors and cancer patients. Sequencing used immunoSEQ multiplex PCR; TCRdb keeps in-frame clones, though not all of them. The table shows 90,000 to 110,000 clones, with roughly 89% occurring only once. Germline CDR1 and CDR2: SGHTA and FQGNSA. This CDR3 comprises 14 residues. The V and J ends lost 3 bases and 5 bases, in that order; junction bases with no gene match: 2. The rearrangement joins TRBV7-2 to TRBJ2-1, with TRBD2 matching 9 bases. The receptor's source is a woman aged 45-65 years in good health. Sequenced material: blood. CDR3 DNA sequence: TGTGCCAGCAGCTTTAGCGGGAGAAACAATGAGCAGTTCTTC. It specifies CASSFSGRNNEQFF.